The 14 T cell receptor beta chains in this list originate from one sample, sequenced in a study of shared clonotypes between healthy human individuals. Libraries were prepared by immunoSEQ multiplex PCR; TCRdb keeps only in-frame clonotypes and omits some of them. The sample contains a few million clones, roughly 92% of which appear only once. Sequencing input: naive CD4+ T cells sorted from blood. This sample's subset: CD45RA+ positively selected. The source is a man aged 18 to 29 in good health.

The rearrangement joins TRBV7-2 to TRBJ2-7, with TRBD2 identical over 10 bases. The germline V gene has CDR1 SGHTA and CDR2 FQGNSA. The CDR3 is 14 amino acids. Germline trimming cut 5 bases from V and 1 base from J; bases unmatched to any gene: 2. The CDR3 DNA sequence: TGTGCCAGCAGCCAACTAGCGGGGTCCTACGAGCAGTACTTC. Its protein is CASSQLAGSYEQYF.

The chain uses TRBV15 and TRBJ2-1; the D gene is possibly TRBD1 (5 bases). The germline CDR1 and CDR2 sequences are LNHNV and YYDKDF (reference sequence). Trimming removed 1 base at V and 6 bases at J, with 7 bases between. CDR3 length: 13 amino acids. The CDR3 sequence is CATSRGGGNEQFF. CDR3 DNA sequence: TGTGCCACCAGCAGAGGGGGCGGCAATGAGCAGTTCTTC. The entire variable domain, with the rest obtained from reference TRBV15 and TRBJ2-1, is as follows: DAMVIQNPRYQVTQFGKPVTLSCSQTLNHNVMYWYQQKSSQAPKLLFHYYDKDFNNEADTPDNFQSRRPNTSFCFLDIRSPGLGDTAMYLCATSRGGGNEQFFGPGTRLTVL.

The chain has TRBV11-3 and TRBJ2-2, with TRBD2 matching over 10 bases. After removal of 2 bases from V and 3 bases from J, the junction contained 6 bases not matched to a gene. CDR1 and CDR2 from the germline V gene are SGHNT and YENEEA. This CDR3 is built from 17 residues. This CDR3 is CASSLTSGTWYTGELFF. DNA for the CDR3: TGTGCCAGCAGCTTAACTAGCGGGACCTGGTACACCGGGGAGCTGTTTTTT.

This chain joins TRBV2 and TRBJ2-3; unclear D gene. Per the germline V gene, CDR1 is SNHLY and CDR2 is FYNNEI. V was shortened by 1 base and J by 6 bases, with 8 bases between the two germline ends. CDR3 length equals 13 residues. The CDR3 DNA follows: TGTGCCAGCAGTGAAGTTAGTAGGGATACGCAGTATTTT. Protein sequence: CASSEVSRDTQYF.

V is TRBV4-1 and J is TRBJ1-2; a weak D match, TRBD1 (5 bases). This CDR3 has 16 amino acids. Between the trimmed V and J ends, which lost 2 bases and 2 bases, there was a span of 15 bases. Germline V gene data show CDR1 as MGHRA and CDR2 as YSYEKL. The CDR3 sequence: CASSQPGAAENYGYTF. The CDR3 region has the DNA TGCGCCAGCAGCCAACCTGGGGCCGCCGAGAACTATGGCTACACCTTC.

The rearrangement joins TRBV7-9 to TRBJ1-4; D is ambiguous. CDR1 and CDR2 (germline): SEHNR, FQNEAQ (reference sequence). Trimming removed 3 bases at V and 4 bases at J, with 9 bases between. The CDR3 totals 14 residues. The CDR3 loop is CASSFGEVNEKLFF. The CDR3 DNA reads TGTGCCAGCAGCTTCGGCGAGGTTAATGAAAAACTGTTTTTT.

V and J are TRBV6-1 and TRBJ2-7; 7 bases line up with TRBD1. There are 13 residues in the CDR3. The germline V gene has CDR1 MNHNS and CDR2 SASEGT. J was trimmed by 3 bases and V by 8 bases; bases with no gene match: 7. The CDR3 here is CASAQGDLYEQYF. CDR3 bases: TGTGCCAGCGCCCAGGGGGACCTCTACGAGCAGTACTTC.

The chain is built from TRBV6-6 and TRBJ1-5; a possible D gene is TRBD1 (6 bases). The CDR3 contains 15 residues. V lost 6 bases and J 0 bases, leaving 12 bases between the germline ends. Per the germline V gene, CDR1 is MNHNY and CDR2 is SVGAGI (reference sequence). CDR3 loop: CASSFTGNSNQPQHF. In DNA, the CDR3 is TGTGCCAGCAGCTTTACAGGGAATAGCAATCAGCCCCAGCATTTT.

To note about this clone: This sample also contains other DNA sequences that code for the same CDR3. The chain recombines TRBV10-3 with TRBJ1-1; D is uncertain. CDR1 ENHRY and CDR2 SYGVKD come from the germline V gene. The CDR3 is 13 amino acids. Deletions cut 4 bases from V and 2 bases from J, with 8 bases between. The DNA for the CDR3 is TGTGCCATCAGTGGAGCAGGAAACACTGAAGCTTTCTTT. This encodes CAISGAGNTEAFF.

The chain joins TRBV10-1 to TRBJ2-7; D remains ambiguous. The CDR3 covers 13 residues. Germline assignment: CDR1 WNHNN and CDR2 SYGVQD (reference sequence). Trimming cost V 3 bases and J 2 bases, with 8 bases left between them. The chain's CDR3 is CASSDSPAYEQYF. The DNA for the CDR3 is TGCGCCAGCAGTGACAGTCCAGCCTACGAGCAGTACTTC.

The chain links TRBV6-5 to TRBJ2-2, with D possibly matching TRBD2 (5 bases). The CDR3 loop spans 16 amino acids. Per germline, CDR1 MNHEY and CDR2 SVGAGI. Trimming stripped 4 bases from V and 1 base from J, with 13 bases between. CDR3 sequence: CASSSAHRGNTGELFF. The CDR3 DNA is TGTGCCAGCAGTTCCGCACACCGGGGGAACACCGGGGAGCTGTTTTTT.

This clone was seen just once. The same CDR3 arises from other DNA sequences in this sample as well. V and J are TRBV6-6 and TRBJ2-7; unclear D gene. The V gene's germline CDR1 is MNHNY and CDR2 SVGAGI (reference sequence). The V and J ends lost 0 bases and 2 bases respectively, with 5 bases between them. The CDR3 is 13 residues long. DNA of the CDR3: TGTGCCAGCAGTTACTCAAGAGCCTACGAGCAGTACTTC. Protein product: CASSYSRAYEQYF.

The chain couples TRBV5-6 to TRBJ2-5; D uncertain. Per germline, CDR1 SGHDT and CDR2 YYEEEE. The V end was cut by 1 base, the J end by 1 base, with 11 bases between. This CDR3 is built from 15 residues. CDR3 sequence: CASSLSGSLQETQYF. The DNA for the CDR3 is TGTGCCAGCAGCTTGAGTGGTTCCCTCCAAGAGACCCAGTACTTC.

V gene TRBV15 combines with J gene TRBJ2-5, with D possibly matching TRBD2 (7 bases). CDR3 length: 16 amino acids. In germline, CDR1 is LNHNV, CDR2 YYDKDF (reference sequence). Between the trimmed V and J ends, which lost 1 base and 4 bases, there was a span of 16 bases. Written as DNA, the CDR3 is TGTGCCACCAGCAGAGGGGGCGGGGGCGCGGGAGAGACCCAGTACTTC. It is translated as CATSRGGGGAGETQYF.